This T cell receptor (beta chain) is from a study of cytomegalovirus exposure and HLA in healthy donors. For the study at large: The 120 validation repertoires were produced on the same platform as the approximately 670 repertoires of the first cohort. This was reported in a later analysis. Study-level results: There were some public TCRs occurring in many donors, but most TCR sequences were rare. The study put some 150 TCR beta chains on its list as cytomegalovirus-associated. Under in vitro conditions, a few CMV-associated chains were confirmed as specific for CMV antigens.

Sequencing used immunoSEQ multiplex PCR; TCRdb keeps in-frame clones, though not all of them. The repertoire holds around 71,000 clones, with approximately 94% as singletons. Of note for this clone: The target antigen is unknown.

The CDR3 is 20 residues long. Germline V gene lookup returns CDR1 MGHRA and CDR2 YSYEKL. V dropped 2 bases and J dropped 0; count of bases not matched to a gene: 9. The chain carries TRBV4-1 and TRBJ2-6, with 11 bases aligning to TRBD1. The sequenced material came from PBMCs. This TCR was sampled from a man younger than 30 in good health and CMV-seropositive. CDR3 sequence: CASSQWLRDRGDSGANVLTF. DNA for the CDR3: TGCGCCAGCAGCCAATGGCTCCGGGACAGGGGGGACTCTGGGGCCAACGTCCTGACTTTC.